The T cell receptor (beta chain) described here comes from a study of blood T cells in healthy people across ages. A second PCR, run for about 6 to 11 cycles, used a sample-barcoded 5' primer plus a J-beta primer mix. TCRdb reprocessed the 5' RACE reads with MiXCR, giving one entry per CDR3 protein. Of 700,000 or so distinct CDR3 sequences listed, 22% are singletons. Notes on the study in general: Whereas aged donors had fewer naive CD4+ cells, long-lived donors had more of them and higher diversity. Unsorted PBMCs prevented conclusive naive versus antigen-experienced comparison. Diversity was estimated from one million T cells, and these estimates were considered underestimates.

Comments on this clonotype: Its antigen remains unknown.

The CDR3 is 14 amino acids. Germline CDR1 and CDR2: GTSNPN and SVGIG (reference sequence). Trimming took off 3 bases at V and 7 bases at J, with 15 bases between the two ends. The genes are TRBV30 and TRBJ1-4; D not resolved. Material for sequencing was blood. The receptor was derived from a man between 65 and 80 years old in good health. This CDR3 is CAWSPGPMGEKLFF. The DNA for the CDR3 is TGTGCCTGGAGCCCTGGACCTATGGGTGAAAAACTGTTTTTT.